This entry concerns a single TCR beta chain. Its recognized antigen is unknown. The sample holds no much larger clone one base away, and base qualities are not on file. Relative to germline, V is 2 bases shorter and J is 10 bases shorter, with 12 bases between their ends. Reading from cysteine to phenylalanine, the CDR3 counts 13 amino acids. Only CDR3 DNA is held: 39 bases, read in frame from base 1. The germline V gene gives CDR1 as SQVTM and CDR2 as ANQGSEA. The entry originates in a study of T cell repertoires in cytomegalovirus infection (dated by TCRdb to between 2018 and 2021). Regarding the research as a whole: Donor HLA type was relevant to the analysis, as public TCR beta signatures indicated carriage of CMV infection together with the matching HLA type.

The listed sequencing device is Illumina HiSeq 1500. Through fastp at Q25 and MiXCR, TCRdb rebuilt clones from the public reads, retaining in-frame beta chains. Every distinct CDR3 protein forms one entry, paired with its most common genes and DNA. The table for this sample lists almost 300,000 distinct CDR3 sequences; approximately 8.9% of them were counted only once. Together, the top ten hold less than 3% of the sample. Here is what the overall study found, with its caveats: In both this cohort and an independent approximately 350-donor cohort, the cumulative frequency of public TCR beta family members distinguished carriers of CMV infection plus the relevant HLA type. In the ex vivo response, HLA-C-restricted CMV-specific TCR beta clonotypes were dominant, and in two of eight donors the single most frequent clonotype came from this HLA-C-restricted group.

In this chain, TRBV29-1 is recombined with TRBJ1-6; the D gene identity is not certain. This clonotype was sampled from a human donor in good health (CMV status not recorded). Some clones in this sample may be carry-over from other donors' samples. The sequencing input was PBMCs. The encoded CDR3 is CSVEIGSDSPLHF. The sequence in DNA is TGCAGCGTTGAAATAGGGAGCGACTCACCCCTCCACTTT.